The clone carrying this T cell receptor (beta chain) has a single count. The data stem from a study of cytotoxic CD8 clonotypes in ibrutinib-treated CLL. As for the study in general: Samples yielded averages of some 250,000 productive templates and tens of thousands of productive rearrangements.

TCRdb's copy holds only in-frame clones and misses some; the assay was immunoSEQ multiplex PCR. The table lists fewer than 300,000 clones, 76% of them singletons. CDR3 length equals 13 residues. Germline V gene lookup returns CDR1 WNHNN and CDR2 SYGVQD (reference sequence). Trimming left V 7 bases short and J 9 bases short, with 17 bases between. The TCR sequence derives from a human donor with chronic lymphocytic leukemia. This rearrangement joins TRBV10-1 to TRBJ2-3; no reliable D call. The sequenced sample was PBMCs, obtained at disease progression, from a patient treated with ibrutinib. This CDR3 is CASTPGFGLTQYF. The DNA of the CDR3 is TGCGCCAGCACACCCGGATTTGGGTTAACGCAGTATTTT.